These 25 T cell receptor beta chains originate from one sample sequenced in a study of post-analysis software for immune sequencing data. The study, taken as a whole, reports: When patients were compared with controls, about 5 TRBV segments were more frequent, TRBV5-6, TRBV5-1 and TRBV20-1 among them.

Unique molecular identifiers tagged the TCR beta cDNA libraries. TCRdb reanalysed the PCR reads using MiXCR and keeps one entry per CDR3 protein. The sample carries hundreds of thousands of distinct CDR3 sequences, 25% to 30% recorded once. No antigen has been assigned to these receptors. The sample was blood. The receptors derive from a girl between 10 and 17 years old with multiple sclerosis.

On this clonotype itself: One junction end does not reproduce the germline sequence, and a read error may be involved. This chain joins TRBV11-2 and TRBJ2-1, with D possibly matching TRBD2 (7 bases). The CDR3 runs 16 residues. Germline V CDR1 and CDR2: SGHAT, FQNNGV. Here the CDR3 DNA reads TGTGCCGGCAGCTTAGTGCGGGGGCCGATTCACAATGAGCAGTTCTTC. Its protein product is CAGSLVRGPIHNEQFF.

The gene calls are TRBV6-2 or TRBV6-3 and TRBJ1-2; perhaps TRBD1 as D (6 bases). V was pared by 5 bases and J by 7 bases, with 14 bases between. Per germline, CDR1 MNHEY and CDR2 SVGEGT. The CDR3 is 13 amino acids. The CDR3 nucleotides read TGTGCCAGCAGTCTTCAGGGGACCCTTGGCTACACCTTC. Its translation: CASSLQGTLGYTF.

The J gene is TRBJ1-2, the V gene TRBV6-1; D may be TRBD1 (5 bases). Trimming stripped 8 bases from V and 1 base from J, with 14 bases between. The CDR3 loop spans 14 amino acids. Germline CDR1 MNHNS, CDR2 SASEGT. Written as DNA, the CDR3 is TGTGCCAGCGGAAGACAGACGCTTAACTATGGCTACACCTTC. Its translation is CASGRQTLNYGYTF.

This clonotype was counted ten times or more. The V and J genes are TRBV10-2 and TRBJ2-1, with TRBD1 as a possible D gene (5 bases). The CDR3 is 13 amino acids. Trimming cost V 8 bases and J 2 bases, with 10 bases left between them. Germline lookup yields CDR1 WSHSY and CDR2 SAAADI. The CDR3 loop is CASQDTPYNEQFF. The CDR3 DNA sequence: TGCGCCAGCCAGGACACCCCCTACAATGAGCAGTTCTTC.

This clonotype has at least ten counts. This chain joins TRBV20-1 and TRBJ2-3; a weak D match, TRBD2 (6 bases). With 8 bases removed from V and 4 bases from J, the gap between germline ends came to 16 bases. The CDR3 consists of 13 residues. Germline CDR1 reads DFQATT; CDR2 reads SNEGSKA (reference sequence). This CDR3 reads CSTFWRGPDTQYF. Here the CDR3 DNA reads TGCAGTACCTTTTGGAGGGGCCCAGATACGCAGTATTTT.

The chain is built from TRBV7-2 and TRBJ1-5; no clear D. Germline CDR1 reads SGHTA; CDR2 reads FQGNSA. There are 14 residues in the CDR3. V lost 3 bases and J 6 bases, leaving 12 bases between the germline ends. CDR3 residues: CASSFGDGGQPQHF. Here the CDR3 DNA reads TGTGCCAGCAGCTTCGGGGATGGTGGTCAGCCCCAGCATTTT.

This clonotype was found many times. The rearrangement joins TRBV5-1 to TRBJ2-1; D is unresolved. Trimming cost V 0 bases and J 3 bases, with 10 bases left between them. This CDR3 comprises 15 residues. The germline CDR1 and CDR2 sequences are SGHRS and YFSETQ. The CDR3 DNA follows: TGCGCCAGCAGCTTGGAGTGGGAAGGCTACAATGAGCAGTTCTTC. Translated: CASSLEWEGYNEQFF.

V usage is TRBV5-1 and J usage is TRBJ2-7; D unclear. CDR1 is SGHRS and CDR2 is YFSETQ in the germline V gene. CDR3 length: 14 amino acids. The germline V and J ends were trimmed by 1 base and 6 bases, with 14 bases remaining between them. The CDR3 region has the DNA TGCGCCAGCAGCTTGACTTCTACCTCTGGCGAGCAGTACTTC. Protein: CASSLTSTSGEQYF.

The chain has TRBV28 and TRBJ2-1; 13 positions agree with TRBD2. Trimming removed 5 bases from V and 10 bases from J; junction bases left unmatched: 8. This CDR3 has 15 amino acids. Per germline, CDR1 MDHEN and CDR2 SYDVKM. In nucleotides, the CDR3 is TGTGCCAGCAGTCCGACTAGCGGGAGGCCACCCGAGCAGTTCTTC. It is translated as CASSPTSGRPPEQFF.

The chain combines TRBV6-1 with TRBJ1-6; the match to TRBD1 covers 8 bases. This CDR3 has 14 residues. Trimming at V came to 7 bases and at J to 7 bases, leaving 6 bases not matched to a gene. Per germline, CDR1 MNHNS and CDR2 SASEGT. CDR3 region: CASKGTGQNSPLHF. The CDR3 DNA sequence: TGTGCCAGCAAGGGGACAGGCCAGAATTCACCCCTCCACTTT.

In this sample, this clonotype turned up many times. The rearrangement links TRBV7-2 to TRBJ1-2, with TRBD1 as a possible D gene (6 bases). The CDR3 has 12 residues. Germline V CDR1 and CDR2: SGHTA, FQGNSA. V shed 2 bases and J shed 5 bases, with 6 bases lying between them. The CDR3 bases are TGTGCCAGCAGCTTACAGGGGTATGGCTACACCTTC. Encoded protein: CASSLQGYGYTF.

The rearrangement joins TRBV7-2 to TRBJ2-5, with D maybe TRBD2 (5 bases). Germline V gives CDR1 SGHTA, CDR2 FQGNSA. Trimming left V 1 base short and J 4 bases short, with 10 bases between. This CDR3 spans 14 amino acids. This CDR3 reads CASSLGFGGETQYF. The CDR3 DNA reads as TGTGCCAGCAGCTTAGGGTTTGGAGGAGAGACCCAGTACTTC.

About this clonotype: A much larger clonotype is one base distant, so this may be a read error. The conserved phenylalanine or tryptophan is not found at the CDR3 terminus, so this likely reflects a read error. The chain couples TRBV20-1 to TRBJ2-7; 9 bases align to TRBD2. Germline values: CDR1 DFQATT, CDR2 SNEGSKA (reference sequence). With V trimmed by 2 bases and J by 0 bases, 14 bases remained unmatched. This CDR3 is built from 18 residues. DNA for the CDR3: TGCAGTGCTAGACAACCCTATAGCGGGAGCGAAGGCTCCTACGAGCAGTACTGC. It yields the protein CSARQPYSGSEGSYEQYC.

The genes are TRBV7-2 and TRBJ1-2; D unresolved. The V gene lost 2 bases and the J gene lost 7 bases, with 11 bases spanning the gap. This CDR3 contains 13 residues. The germline CDR1 and CDR2 sequences are SGHTA and FQGNSA. The CDR3 bases are TGTGCCAGCAGCTTACCGCAGCTCCGTGGCTACACCTTC. This translates into CASSLPQLRGYTF.

Details on this clonotype: Mismatch with germline at one junction end may stem from a read error. The rearrangement links TRBV20-1 to TRBJ2-5; weak D call: TRBD2 (5 bases). Germline CDR1 is DFQATT and CDR2 is SNEGSKA (reference sequence). The CDR3 is 12 residues long. CDR3 region: CSTSAGKETQYF. The CDR3 nucleotides are TGCAGTACTAGTGCGGGTAAAGAGACCCAGTACTTC.

V gene TRBV20-1 combines with J gene TRBJ2-1; 8 bases map to TRBD2. The ends lost 6 bases at V and 4 bases at J; junction bases unmatched: 8. This CDR3 has 14 residues. Germline loops: CDR1 DFQATT, CDR2 SNEGSKA (reference sequence). CDR3 coding DNA: TGCAGTGCGGCAACTAGCGGAGGGTACAATGAGCAGTTCTTC. Translating it yields CSAATSGGYNEQFF.

The CDR3 nucleotides read TGTGCCAGCAGCTTAGGGACTAGCGGGAGTCGAAGGTGGGCCCAGTACTTC. It translates to CASSLGTSGSRRWAQYF. This chain joins TRBV7-8 and TRBJ2-5; 13 nucleotides agree with TRBD2. V shed 1 base and J 9 bases; nucleotides not matched to a gene: 11. Germline CDR1 reads SGHVS; CDR2 reads FQNEAQ. The CDR3 loop spans 17 amino acids.

This clonotype was found a few times. The chain is built from TRBV9 and TRBJ2-3, with 7 bases aligning to TRBD2. The CDR3 spans 16 residues. V was pared by 0 bases and J by 5 bases, with 9 bases of the junction left unmatched. CDR1 is SGDLS and CDR2 is YYNGEE in the germline V gene. In DNA form, the CDR3 reads TGTGCCAGCAGCGTAGCTACGGGGGAGCGGGGAGATACGCAGTATTTT. Translated: CASSVATGERGDTQYF.

The V gene is TRBV21-1, the J gene TRBJ1-6; the table's D call of TRBD1 was not tested on the DNA. TRBV21-1 is an annotated pseudogene. CDR3 length: 17 amino acids. CDR3 sequence (DNA): TGTGCCAGCAGCAGGTGGGACAGGAGCTCCTATAATTCACCCCTCCACTTT. Protein sequence: CASSRWDRSSYNSPLHF.

With regard to this clonotype: Given the absence of the conserved phenylalanine or tryptophan at the CDR3 end, a read error is likely. The V gene is TRBV27, the J gene TRBJ1-5, with D hard to call. Germline V CDR1 and CDR2: MNHEY, SMNVEV (reference sequence). Trimming left V 2 bases short and J 6 bases short, with 11 bases between. CDR3 length equals 14 residues. This CDR3 is CASSLGRSSQPQHC. For the CDR3, the DNA is TGTGCCAGCAGTTTAGGCAGGTCCAGTCAGCCCCAGCATTGT.

Here the CDR3 reads CSVEEGGGYTF. DNA for the CDR3: TGCAGCGTTGAAGAGGGAGGTGGCTACACCTTC. The chain combines TRBV29-1 with TRBJ1-2; D gene uncertain. The CDR3 length is 11 residues. V was clipped by 0 bases and J by 7 bases, with 6 bases between them. The germline V gene has CDR1 SQVTM and CDR2 ANQGSEA.

This clonotype was picked up one time. The V call is TRBV21-1, the J call TRBJ2-1; the table assigns TRBD2, which was not confirmed against the DNA. TRBV21-1 is described as a pseudogene. CDR3 size: 18 residues. CDR3 DNA: TGTGCCAGCAGCAAAAGGGGGGTACTAGCGGGGAAGGGAATTGAGCAGTTCTTC. Translated, it gives CASSKRGVLAGKGIEQFF.

The V call is TRBV20-1, the J call TRBJ2-7; D is possibly TRBD1 (5 bases). In germline, CDR1 is DFQATT, CDR2 SNEGSKA (reference sequence). V lost 2 bases to trimming and J lost 1 base, with 15 bases between them. The CDR3 is 15 residues long. CDR3 loop: CSARQVGDSSYEQYF. The CDR3 nucleotides read TGCAGTGCTAGACAGGTGGGCGACAGTTCCTACGAGCAGTACTTC.

This clonotype appeared a few times. The CDR3: CASSVGGGDNIQYF. The CDR3 nucleotides read TGTGCCAGCAGCGTAGGGGGGGGAGATAACATTCAGTACTTC. The V call is TRBV9, the J call TRBJ2-4; 7 positions agree with TRBD2. The germline CDR1 and CDR2 sequences are SGDLS and YYNGEE. The CDR3 spans 14 residues. Germline trimming cut 0 bases from V and 7 bases from J; bases unmatched to any gene: 4.

The rearrangement uses TRBV12-3 or TRBV12-4 and TRBJ2-5; D remains ambiguous. V was shortened by 3 bases and J by 2 bases, with 13 bases between the two germline ends. The CDR3 is 15 amino acids. CDR3 in amino acids: CASSFARVRQETQYF. The CDR3 nucleotides read TGTGCCAGCAGTTTCGCCCGGGTACGGCAAGAGACCCAGTACTTC.